Given below is one T cell receptor beta chain in context. Germline CDR1 SNHLY, CDR2 FYNNEI. J was trimmed by 6 bases and V by 7 bases; bases with no gene match: 5. The CDR3 sequence is 13 residues long. Participant-given clinical history determined each cohort assignment. The source of the sample is a study of blood T cell repertoires in COVID-19. Study information: Researchers got acute and convalescent COVID-19 samples from the United States, Italy and Spain. T cells, B-cell-depleted T cells, or PBMCs provided the cDNA or gDNA that served as material.

In the original processing: Reference gene primer amplification gave nucleated cell count estimates. The table came from immunoSEQ multiplex PCR; TCRdb's copy has only in-frame clones and leaves some out. The DNA was the basis for D and trimming; V, J and clone size are from that table. This sample carries roughly 200,000 clones, more than 80% of them seen once, and the ten largest clones take 6.2%. The origin of this receptor is a man aged 35 to 55 who had recovered from COVID-19. What was sequenced was PBMCs or T cells enriched from blood (not recorded which). The chain has TRBV2 and TRBJ2-2, with 7 bases lining up with TRBD1. CDR3 sequence (DNA): TGTGCCAGCAATTACGGACAGGCCGGGGAGCTGTTTTTT. Protein: CASNYGQAGELFF.